This TCR beta chain was recovered during a study of blood T cell repertoires in COVID-19. Study at large: Samples taken during acute and convalescent COVID-19 were collected in the United States, Italy and Spain.

J lost 2 bases, V lost 6 bases, and 6 bases had no gene match. CDR1 and CDR2 from the germline V gene are WSHSY and SAAADI. The CDR3 covers 15 residues. In the original workflow: By means of reference gene primer amplification, nucleated cell counts were estimated. Sequencing used immunoSEQ multiplex PCR; TCRdb keeps in-frame clones, though not all of them. Clone size and the V and J calls come from that table; the DNA yielded D and trimming. This sample has about 400,000 clones, with around 90% found just once. The TCR originated in a man aged 40-55 years with acute or convalescent COVID-19. This sequence joins TRBV10-2 and TRBJ2-7, with 11 positions matching TRBD1. The sample consisted of peripheral blood. CDR3 region: CASSEPGQGAYEQYF. CDR3 sequence (DNA): TGCGCCAGCAGCGAACCGGGACAGGGGGCCTACGAGCAGTACTTC.